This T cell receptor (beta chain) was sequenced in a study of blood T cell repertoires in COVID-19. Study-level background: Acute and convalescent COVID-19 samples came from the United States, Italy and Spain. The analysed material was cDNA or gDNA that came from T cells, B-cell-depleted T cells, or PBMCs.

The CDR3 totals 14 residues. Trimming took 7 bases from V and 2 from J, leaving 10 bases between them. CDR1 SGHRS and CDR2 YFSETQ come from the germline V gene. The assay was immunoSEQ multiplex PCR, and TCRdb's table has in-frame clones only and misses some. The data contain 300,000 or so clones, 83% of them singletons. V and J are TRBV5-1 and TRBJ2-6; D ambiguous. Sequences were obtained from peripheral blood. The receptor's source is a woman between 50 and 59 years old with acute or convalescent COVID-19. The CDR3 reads CASRVVAGANVLTF. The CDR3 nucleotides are TGCGCCAGCCGAGTCGTAGCTGGGGCCAACGTCCTGACTTTC.